These 9 T cell receptor beta chains share one sample of origin, sequenced in a study of CD8+CD57+ T cells in acquired aplastic anemia. Genomic DNA was employed as the template in profiling TCR beta VDJ and CDR3. A single record per CDR3 protein comes from TCRdb applying MiXCR to the reads. The table records about 210,000 distinct CDR3 sequences, 61% of them present only once. Material: sorted CD4+, CD8+, or CD8+CD57+ T cells (not recorded which) from PBMCs. Source of these receptors: a human donor in good health.

CDR3 protein: CATSKSPELAGEKTQYF. The CDR3 DNA reads as TGTGCCACCAGTAAATCTCCGGAACTAGCGGGGGAAAAGACCCAGTACTTC. The chain employs TRBV24-1 and TRBJ2-5, with TRBD2 matching 11 bases. J was trimmed by 6 bases and V by 6 bases; bases with no gene match: 14. There are 17 residues in the CDR3. Germline V gene sequence: CDR1 KGHDR, CDR2 SFDVKD.

The chain uses TRBV20-1 and TRBJ2-5; TRBD2 is a possible D gene (6 bases). In germline, CDR1 is DFQATT, CDR2 SNEGSKA (reference sequence). The CDR3 consists of 12 residues. Trimming took 5 bases from V and 2 from J, leaving 9 bases between them. The CDR3 bases are TGCAGTGCTCCAGCGGGTCAAGAGACCCAGTACTTC. Its translation is CSAPAGQETQYF.

Ten or more counts support this clonotype. This sequence joins TRBV6-6 and TRBJ2-1; D uncertain. The CDR3 spans 14 residues. The germline V gene encodes CDR1 MNHNY and CDR2 SVGAGI (reference sequence). Trimming left V 2 bases short and J 4 bases short, with 9 bases between. CDR3 sequence: CASSYVDAYNEQFF. The CDR3 coding sequence is TGTGCCAGCAGTTACGTGGACGCTTACAATGAGCAGTTCTTC.

This clonotype was seen at least ten times. The chain links TRBV19 to TRBJ2-1; TRBD2 might be the D (5 bases). V was cut by 4 bases and J by 8 bases, with 12 bases left in between. Germline CDR1 is LNHDA and CDR2 is SQIVND (reference sequence). There are 13 residues in the CDR3. The CDR3 DNA sequence: TGTGCCAGTAGTAGCCGTTCGGGGTATGAGCAGTTCTTC. As protein: CASSSRSGYEQFF.

V is TRBV7-6 and J is TRBJ1-2; D unresolved. Trimming removed 1 base at V and 8 bases at J, with 14 bases between. Germline CDR1 is SGHVS and CDR2 is FNYEAQ. CDR3 length: 14 amino acids. The DNA of the CDR3 is TGTGCCAGCAGCTTAGGCACAAGGGCGACGGGCTACACCTTC. Encoded protein: CASSLGTRATGYTF.

With regard to this clonotype: A junction end diverges from the germline sequence, so it may reflect a read error. The J gene is TRBJ1-1, the V gene TRBV7-2; 12 bases map to TRBD1. The CDR3 consists of 16 residues. Per the germline V gene, CDR1 is SGHTA and CDR2 is FQGNSA. The CDR3 here is CASSSGQGAIGSEAFF. CDR3 nucleotide sequence: TGTGCCAGCAGCTCGGGACAGGGGGCAATTGGGTCTGAAGCCTTCTTT.

V gene TRBV25-1 combines with J gene TRBJ2-5, with 7 bases fitting TRBD1. With V trimmed by 3 bases and J by 1 base, 5 bases remained unmatched. Germline V gene lookup returns CDR1 MGHDK and CDR2 SYGVNS. The CDR3 sequence is 15 residues long. Here the CDR3 DNA reads TGTGCCAGCAGTGAGGCCAGGGGGATCCAAGAGACCCAGTACTTC. Translating it yields CASSEARGIQETQYF.

Comment on this clonotype: A much larger clone lies one base from this, so it may be a read error. V is TRBV12-3 or TRBV12-4 and J is TRBJ1-5, with D possibly being TRBD2 (5 bases). The DNA end lines up better with TRBJ2-3; the J call may be wrong. CDR3 length equals 15 residues. The DNA of the CDR3 is TGTGCCAGCAGTTTAGGAGGGTATAGCAATCAGCCCCAGTATTTT. This encodes CASSLGGYSNQPQYF.

The J gene is TRBJ2-7, the V gene TRBV7-6; D gene ambiguous. Germline CDR1 SGHVS, CDR2 FNYEAQ. The CDR3 totals 15 residues. V lost 5 bases, J lost 2 bases, and 16 bases lay in between. CDR3 residues: CASSPTSVIPYEQYF. The CDR3 nucleotides read TGTGCCAGCAGCCCCACCAGCGTAATCCCCTACGAGCAGTACTTC.